This T cell receptor (beta chain) stems from a study of spatial heterogeneity in lung cancer. As to time point: sample taken at primary tumor resection. In each case, whole RNA from tumor, nontumor lung or frozen PBMC was sequenced unsorted. Germline V gene lookup returns CDR1 SGHTA and CDR2 FQGNSA. This CDR3 comprises 14 residues. V lost 5 bases, J lost 3 bases, and 3 bases stayed unmatched. This clonotype has just a few counts. TCRdb reprocessed the 5' RACE reads via MiXCR and lists one record per CDR3 protein. Of 15,000 to 20,000 distinct CDR3 sequences in the sample, over 20% were seen once. This TCR derives from a female donor with early-stage non-small cell lung cancer. This chain joins TRBV7-2 and TRBJ1-1, with 10 bases that match TRBD1. Sequencing used PBMCs, obtained at surgery. The chain's CDR3 is CASSAGTGDTEAFF. The CDR3 DNA sequence: TGTGCCAGCAGCGCCGGGACAGGGGACACTGAAGCTTTCTTT. The full variable domain, in which reference TRBV7-2 and TRBJ1-1 provide the parts outside the CDR3, is GAGVSQSPSNKVTEKGKDVELRCDPISGHTALYWYRQSLGQGLEFLIYFQGNSAPDKSGLPSDRFSAERTGGSVSTLTIQRTQQEDSAVYLCASSAGTGDTEAFFGQGTRLTVV.